This TCR beta chain derives from a study of tumor-infiltrating lymphocytes in primary liver carcinoma. From around 0.5 ug total RNA, TCR beta cDNA was generated with a primer in the constant region. Libraries for TCR beta were built through three nested multiplex PCR rounds, which together made up a slightly modified ARM-PCR procedure. In TCRdb, the multiplex PCR reads were re-called with MiXCR into one record per CDR3 protein. The sample shows about 50,000 distinct CDR3 sequences, around 77% of them seen only once. Co-extracting RNA and DNA was done with roughly 17-32 mg of unsorted bulk tissue as input. This clonotype has just one count. Compared with germline, one end of the junction differs, possibly owing to a read error. This receptor was identified in a man in his forties with primary liver carcinoma and hepatitis B virus infection. The sample consisted of liver tumor tissue from sampling region 5. Subset indicated: tumor region T5, tumor centre.

This CDR3 reads CTSSLDPGLAEKLFF. The CDR3 DNA reads TGCACCAGCAGCTTGGATCCGGGACTGGCTGAGAAACTGTTTTTT. The chain joins TRBV5-1 to TRBJ1-4; possibly TRBD1 for D (5 bases). CDR1 SGHRS and CDR2 YFSETQ come from the germline V gene. The CDR3 consists of 15 residues.